This T cell receptor beta chain was sequenced during a study of response to subunit inactivated influenza vaccine. TCRdb re-called the RT-PCR reads through MiXCR, storing one row per CDR3 protein. The sample shows hundreds of thousands of distinct CDR3 sequences, roughly 10% of them seen only once. The CDR3 is 13 amino acids. In germline, CDR1 is MNHNS, CDR2 SASEGT. V was pared by 4 bases and J by 6 bases, with 10 bases between. The chain couples TRBV6-1 to TRBJ2-1; possible D gene TRBD1, 7 bases. The TCR originated in a middle-aged man who received an inactivated influenza vaccine. The sample here was PBMCs from blood, taken on the day of vaccination. CDR3 residues: CASSAQGGNEQFF. Here the CDR3 DNA reads TGTGCCAGCAGTGCCCAGGGGGGCAATGAGCAGTTCTTC.